The 20 T cell receptor beta chains below come from one sample, sequenced in a study of tumor and adjacent non-tumor tissue in lung cancer. No cell sorting was done before RNA was extracted from the tissue. This non-tumor lung sample came from over 3 cm beyond the tumor edge. A modified ARM-PCR protocol with three rounds of nested PCR amplified TCRbeta. A single record per CDR3 protein comes from TCRdb applying MiXCR to the multiplex PCR reads. The sample consists of approximately 82,000 distinct CDR3 sequences, about 80% of them appearing once. Sequences were obtained from distant non-tumor lung tissue. These receptors all stem from a man between 65 and 80 years old with non-small cell lung cancer.

With respect to this clonotype: One junction end disagrees with the germline gene, perhaps due to a read error. The genes are TRBV5-5 and TRBJ1-3; the D gene is possibly TRBD1 (5 bases). The CDR3 is 15 residues long. Germline assignment: CDR1 SGHKS and CDR2 YYEKEE (reference sequence). The DNA for the CDR3 is TGTGCCAACAGCTTACATATAGGGGTTGGAAACACCATATATTTT. Translated, it gives CANSLHIGVGNTIYF.

This clonotype was observed at least ten times. The chain is built from TRBV5-1 and TRBJ1-1, with 7 bases matching TRBD1. Germline V gene lookup returns CDR1 SGHRS and CDR2 YFSETQ. Germline trimming cut 4 bases from V and 1 base from J; bases unmatched to any gene: 4. The length of the CDR3 is 14 residues. This CDR3 is CASSSGTENTEAFF. The DNA of the CDR3 is TGCGCCAGCAGCAGTGGGACAGAGAACACTGAAGCTTTCTTT.

Points on this clonotype: The junction departs from the called germline gene at one end, perhaps through a read error. The rearrangement uses TRBV5-6 and TRBJ2-3; D gene unclear. The CDR3 loop spans 15 amino acids. Germline V gene sequence: CDR1 SGHDT, CDR2 YYEEEE. CDR3 residues: CVSSLGPRSKDMQYF. The CDR3, as DNA: TGTGTCAGCAGCTTGGGCCCGCGAAGTAAAGATATGCAGTATTTT.

This clonotype has a handful of counts. A junction end diverges from the germline sequence, so it may reflect a read error. The chain has TRBV11-2 and TRBJ2-2; D gene unclear. This CDR3 has 16 residues. Germline V lookup: CDR1 SGHAT, CDR2 FQNNGV. The CDR3 DNA is TGTGCCAGCAGCTTAGTGGGCACAGAGGTTGCCGAGGAGATGTTTTTT. Translating it yields CASSLVGTEVAEEMFF.

In this sample, this clonotype turned up once. A read error may produce the germline difference seen at one junction end. The V gene is TRBV28, the J gene TRBJ1-5, with a weak D call TRBD1 (6 bases). From germline, CDR1 is MDHEN and CDR2 SYDVKM. The CDR3 covers 16 residues. CDR3 in amino acids: CASSLRGWYSNQPQLF. The CDR3 DNA reads as TGTGCCAGCAGTTTAAGGGGGTGGTATAGCAATCAGCCCCAACTTTTT.

This clonotype has a handful of counts. An end of the junction does not agree with germline; a read error may underlie this. The chain links TRBV5-4 to TRBJ2-7; the match to TRBD1 covers 9 bases. Germline CDR1 is SGHNT and CDR2 is YYREEE (reference sequence). The CDR3 extends over 15 amino acids. The CDR3 region is CNSSLGQGPTYEQYF. CDR3 bases: TGCAACAGCAGCTTGGGACAGGGACCAACCTACGAGCAGTACTTC.

The J gene is TRBJ2-1, the V gene TRBV11-2; possibly TRBD2 for D (6 bases). Trimming took 5 bases from V and 6 from J, leaving 20 bases between them. The CDR3 loop spans 16 amino acids. Germline loops: CDR1 SGHAT, CDR2 FQNNGV. CDR3 amino acids: CASSTRLVGIFNEQFF. CDR3 nucleotide sequence: TGTGCCAGCAGCACCCGACTAGTGGGGATATTCAATGAGCAGTTCTTC.

This clonotype was observed a single time. A read error is possible here, since a much larger clone lies one base away. The rearrangement uses TRBV5-6 and TRBJ2-7; possible D gene TRBD2, 5 bases. The CDR3 is made up of 16 amino acids. Germline V gene sequence: CDR1 SGHDT, CDR2 YYEEEE. This chain's CDR3 is CASSLGPGSVAYEEYF. Here the CDR3 DNA reads TGTGCCAGCAGCTTGGGACCGGGATCGGTTGCCTACGAGGAGTACTTC.

On this clonotype itself: One end of the junction varies from germline; a read error may be responsible. This chain links TRBV20-1 with TRBJ1-5; D gene uncertain. The CDR3 runs to 16 residues. Germline V CDR1 and CDR2: DFQATT, SNEGSKA (reference sequence). CDR3 sequence: CSARDQWGYSNQSQHF. CDR3 coding DNA: TGCAGTGCTAGAGACCAGTGGGGATATAGCAATCAGTCCCAGCATTTT.

V and J are TRBV6-5 and TRBJ1-1, with 8 bases aligning to TRBD1. J was trimmed by 5 bases and V by 7 bases; bases with no gene match: 9. The V gene's germline CDR1 is MNHEY and CDR2 SVGAGI. The CDR3 length is 14 residues. CDR3 residues: CASTLTGDETEAFF. DNA for the CDR3: TGTGCCAGCACGTTGACAGGGGATGAGACTGAAGCTTTCTTT.

At least ten counts were recorded for this clonotype. The chain couples TRBV12-3 or TRBV12-4 to TRBJ1-3; D gene unclear. There are 18 residues in the CDR3. V lost 5 bases and J lost 12, with 32 bases in between. The CDR3 nucleotides read TGTGCCAGCAGTCGTCCCGGGAAAGGGATCGGCTCTGGAAAAAACATATATTTT. Translated, it gives CASSRPGKGIGSGKNIYF.

Turning to this clonotype: Here the CDR3 omits its conserved ending phenylalanine or tryptophan, so a read error is the likely source. The chain combines TRBV4-2 with TRBJ1-4, with D possibly matching TRBD1 (5 bases). Germline loops: CDR1 LGHNA, CDR2 YNFKEQ. This CDR3 is built from 17 residues. The CDR3, as DNA: TGTGCCAACAGCCAAGTACCGTTGGGGGTAGCTAATGTAAAACTGTTTATT. This sequence encodes CANSQVPLGVANVKLFI.

To note about this clonotype: One end of the junction varies from germline; a read error may be responsible. The genes are TRBV11-2 and TRBJ2-5, with D perhaps matching TRBD2 (6 bases). The CDR3 has 14 residues. Germline CDR1 is SGHAT and CDR2 is FQNNGV. For the CDR3, the DNA is TGTGCCAACAGCTTAGATAGGGGCGGGGAAGCCCAGTACTTC. The encoded protein is CANSLDRGGEAQYF.

About this clonotype: One junction end does not reproduce the germline sequence, and a read error may be involved. The chain is built from TRBV7-9 and TRBJ2-3; D unresolved. The CDR3 length is 12 residues. Germline loops: CDR1 SEHNR, CDR2 FQNEAQ (reference sequence). CDR3 in DNA: TGTGCCAGCAGTTCCCCCCCTGATACGCAGTACTTT. It yields the protein CASSSPPDTQYF.

To note about this clonotype: A read error is possible here, since a much larger clone lies one base away. The CDR3: CASGELTQETQHF. CDR3 sequence (DNA): TGTGCCAGCGGGGAGTTAACCCAAGAGACCCAGCACTTC. The chain carries TRBV12-3 or TRBV12-4 and TRBJ2-5, with a tentative D call TRBD2 (5 bases). This CDR3 is 13 amino acids long.

Details on this clonotype: The final CDR3 position lacks the conserved phenylalanine or tryptophan, pointing to a likely read error. Because the CDR3's place on the DNA is in doubt, the DNA is left out and the CDR3 is given as listed by TCRdb. J is TRBJ1-5 and V is TRBV6-1; the table's D call of TRBD1 was not tested on the DNA. Ends included, the CDR3 has 17 residues. The germline gives CDR1 MNHNS, CDR2 SASEGT. CDR3 in amino acids: CASSEIRDNLGNQPQNY.

About this clonotype: At one end, the junction sequence differs from germline, possibly due to a read error. CDR3 coding DNA: TGTGCCAACAGTCCCTCATATGGCTACACCTTC. The encoded protein is CANSPSYGYTF. The chain uses TRBV6-2 or TRBV6-3 and TRBJ1-2; no clear D gene. This CDR3 is built from 11 residues. Germline V gives CDR1 MNHEY, CDR2 SVGEGT.

Comments on this clonotype: Germline and junction disagree at one end, which may indicate a read error. The chain uses TRBV20-1 and TRBJ1-5, with 7 nucleotides matching TRBD1. Per the germline V gene, CDR1 is DFQATT and CDR2 is SNEGSKA (reference sequence). The CDR3 runs to 15 residues. The CDR3 DNA sequence: TGCAATGCTGGCGGACAGGCAAATAGCAATCGGCCCCAGCATTTT. Its protein is CNAGGQANSNRPQHF.

The chain has TRBV11-2 and TRBJ2-1; 8 bases line up with TRBD2. Per germline, CDR1 SGHAT and CDR2 FQNNGV. V shed 3 bases, J shed 9 bases, and the junction held 7 bases outside the gene matches. The CDR3 covers 14 residues. CDR3 protein: CASSLTGGASEQFF. The CDR3 DNA follows: TGTGCCAGCAGCTTGACGGGGGGGGCCAGTGAGCAGTTCTTC.

In regard to this clonotype: With a much larger clone just one base away, this may be a read error. The chain employs TRBV6-5 and TRBJ2-7, with 13 bases aligning to TRBD2. The CDR3 has 17 amino acids. The V segment lost 7 bases and the J segment 1 base; nucleotides outside the gene matches: 10. The germline V gene encodes CDR1 MNHEY and CDR2 SVGAGI. CDR3 region: CASKSSGLAGSSYEQYF. CDR3 sequence (DNA): TGTGCCAGCAAGAGTTCGGGACTAGCGGGATCGTCCTACGAGCAGTACTTC.